The 9 T cell receptor beta chains presented below share a single source sample, sequenced in a study of T cell responses to AZD1222 COVID-19 vaccine (dated by TCRdb to the early 2020s). This sample's time point label indicates: about 28 days (+/-7) after the second vaccine dose. To prepare the library, the immunoSEQ multiplex PCR assay was applied. The clones in this table, taken by TCRdb from immuneACCESS, are in-frame only. Not every clone is retained; where verified, under half of the shortfall comes from an unresolved V gene, and the cause of the rest is unknown. The sample includes some 99,000 clones, with roughly 80% observed a single time. 14% of the sample is in the top ten clones. Sample: peripheral blood, taken 28 days after the second AZD1222 dose. These receptors were collected from an adult who received the AZD1222 COVID-19 vaccine.

The chain combines TRBV7-3 with TRBJ2-5; maybe TRBD2 (5 bases). CDR1 is SGHTA, CDR2 FQGTGA, per germline. The V end lost 2 bases, the J end lost 12 bases, and 19 bases lay between the germline ends. There are 14 residues in the CDR3. CDR3 region: CASSLDMATGKKYF. The DNA of the CDR3 is TGTGCCAGCAGCTTAGATATGGCGACCGGGAAGAAGTACTTC.

There are a few counts of this clone. This chain links TRBV3-1 (or the pseudogene TRBV3-2) with TRBJ2-1; D is uncertain. The CDR3 contains 15 residues. The germline V gene encodes CDR1 LGHDT and CDR2 YNNKEL (reference sequence). The V gene lost 0 bases and the J gene lost 4 bases, with 10 bases spanning the gap. The CDR3 bases are TGTGCCAGCAGCCAAGACGTGGCGTCATACAATGAGCAGTTCTTC. It encodes CASSQDVASYNEQFF.

V gene TRBV19 combines with J gene TRBJ1-1; TRBD1 aligns across 7 bases. From germline, CDR1 is LNHDA and CDR2 SQIVND (reference sequence). V shed 4 bases and J 0 bases; nucleotides not matched to a gene: 8. The CDR3 has 16 amino acids. The CDR3: CASSRSGQTMNTEAFF. CDR3 nucleotides: TGTGCCAGTAGTAGATCGGGACAGACAATGAACACTGAAGCTTTCTTT.

V gene TRBV5-4 combines with J gene TRBJ1-1; D is ambiguous. Germline V gives CDR1 SGHNT, CDR2 YYREEE (reference sequence). The germline V and J ends were trimmed by 3 bases and 1 base, with 10 bases remaining between them. There are 14 residues in the CDR3. DNA for the CDR3: TGTGCCAGCAGCTCTCGCGCGGAGAACACTGAAGCTTTCTTT. It translates to CASSSRAENTEAFF.

The chain employs TRBV11-2 and TRBJ1-2; no firm D call. The germline CDR1 and CDR2 sequences are SGHAT and FQNNGV. The CDR3 loop spans 15 amino acids. Trimming cost V 1 base and J 1 base, with 10 bases left between them. This CDR3 is CASSLGAANNYGYTF. The DNA of the CDR3 is TGTGCCAGCAGCTTAGGGGCGGCTAATAACTATGGCTACACCTTC.

This chain connects TRBV5-1 to TRBJ2-1, with D hard to call. V dropped 0 bases and J dropped 3 bases, with 10 bases sitting between them. Germline CDR1 and CDR2: SGHRS and YFSETQ. This CDR3 contains 15 residues. The CDR3 DNA is TGCGCCAGCAGCTTGGAACAGCCCGTCTACAATGAGCAGTTCTTC. Protein product: CASSLEQPVYNEQFF.

This sequence joins TRBV7-3 and TRBJ1-1; weak D call: TRBD1 (6 bases). Looked up from germline, CDR1 is SGHTA and CDR2 is FQGTGA. The germline V and J ends were trimmed by 5 bases and 1 base, with 8 bases remaining between them. The CDR3 runs 13 residues. This chain's CDR3 is CASSRQENTEAFF. In DNA, the CDR3 is TGTGCCAGCAGCCGACAGGAGAACACTGAAGCTTTCTTT.

The chain joins TRBV11-2 to TRBJ2-1; unclear D gene. Trimming removed 3 bases from V and 4 bases from J, with 10 bases in between. CDR3 length: 14 amino acids. Germline CDR1 and CDR2: SGHAT and FQNNGV. The CDR3 spells CASSLSGVYNEQFF. The CDR3 coding sequence is TGTGCCAGCAGCTTGTCCGGAGTTTACAATGAGCAGTTCTTC.

The chain uses TRBV6-1 and TRBJ1-6, with no clear D. Deletions cut 2 bases from V and 0 bases from J, with 11 bases between. CDR3 length: 17 residues. Per germline, CDR1 MNHNS and CDR2 SASEGT. Here the CDR3 DNA reads TGTGCCAGCAGTGAATGGAGAAGAAGCTCCTATAATTCACCCCTCCACTTT. This sequence encodes CASSEWRRSSYNSPLHF.